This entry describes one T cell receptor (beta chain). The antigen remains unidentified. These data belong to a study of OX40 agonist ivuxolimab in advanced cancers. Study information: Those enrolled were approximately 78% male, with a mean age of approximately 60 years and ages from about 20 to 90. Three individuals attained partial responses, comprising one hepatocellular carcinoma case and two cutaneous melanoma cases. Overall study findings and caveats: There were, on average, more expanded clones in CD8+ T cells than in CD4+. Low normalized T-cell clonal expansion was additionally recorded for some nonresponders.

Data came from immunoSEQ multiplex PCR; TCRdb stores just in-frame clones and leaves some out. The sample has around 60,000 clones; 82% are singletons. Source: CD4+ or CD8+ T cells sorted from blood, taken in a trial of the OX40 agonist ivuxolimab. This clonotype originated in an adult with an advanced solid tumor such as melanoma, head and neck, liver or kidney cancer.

CDR3 amino acids: CASESTGAGELFF. The CDR3 DNA reads TGTGCCAGCGAGTCAACCGGGGCCGGGGAGCTGTTTTTT. The V gene is TRBV2, the J gene TRBJ2-2; tentative D call: TRBD2 (5 bases). Trimming removed 8 bases from V and 6 bases from J, with 13 bases in between. CDR3 length equals 13 residues. The germline gives CDR1 SNHLY, CDR2 FYNNEI.